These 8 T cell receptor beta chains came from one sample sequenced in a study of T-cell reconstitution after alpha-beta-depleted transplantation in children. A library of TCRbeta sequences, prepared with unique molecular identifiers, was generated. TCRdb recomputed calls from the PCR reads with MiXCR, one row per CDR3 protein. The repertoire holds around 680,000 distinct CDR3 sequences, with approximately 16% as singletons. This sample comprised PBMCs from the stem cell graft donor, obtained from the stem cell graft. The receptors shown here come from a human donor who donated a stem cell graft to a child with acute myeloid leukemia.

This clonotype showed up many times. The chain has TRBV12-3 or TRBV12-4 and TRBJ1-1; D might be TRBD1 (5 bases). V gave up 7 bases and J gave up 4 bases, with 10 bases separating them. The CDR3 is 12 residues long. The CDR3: CASTLTATEAFF. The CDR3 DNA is TGTGCCAGCACCTTGACAGCCACTGAAGCTTTCTTT.

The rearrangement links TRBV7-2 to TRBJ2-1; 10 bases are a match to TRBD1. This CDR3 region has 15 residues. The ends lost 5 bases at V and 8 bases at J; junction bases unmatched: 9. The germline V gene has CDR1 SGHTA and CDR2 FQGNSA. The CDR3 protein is CASSRDRGVWDEQFF. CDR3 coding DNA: TGTGCCAGCAGCCGGGACAGGGGCGTTTGGGATGAGCAGTTCTTC.

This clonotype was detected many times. Here the CDR3 DNA reads TGCAGCGTTGGACCGGGACAGGATGGCTACACCTTC. Translating gives CSVGPGQDGYTF. The chain has TRBV29-1 and TRBJ1-2; 8 positions match TRBD1. Germline V CDR1 and CDR2: SQVTM, ANQGSEA. Unmatched junction bases numbered 4, after V lost 4 bases and J lost 6 bases. CDR3 size: 12 residues.

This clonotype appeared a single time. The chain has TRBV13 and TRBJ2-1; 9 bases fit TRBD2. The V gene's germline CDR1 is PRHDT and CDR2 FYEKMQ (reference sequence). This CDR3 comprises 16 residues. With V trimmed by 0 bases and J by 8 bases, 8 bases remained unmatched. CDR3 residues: CASSLGLLAGNYEQFF. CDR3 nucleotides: TGTGCCAGCAGCTTAGGCCTCCTAGCGGGGAACTATGAGCAGTTCTTC.

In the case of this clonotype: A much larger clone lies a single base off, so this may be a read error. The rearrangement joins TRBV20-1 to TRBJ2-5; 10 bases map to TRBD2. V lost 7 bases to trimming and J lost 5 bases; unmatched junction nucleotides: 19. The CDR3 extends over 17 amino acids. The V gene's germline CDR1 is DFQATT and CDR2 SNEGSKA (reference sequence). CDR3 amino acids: CSGHLPGLASEGETQYF. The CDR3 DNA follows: TGCAGTGGCCATCTTCCGGGACTAGCGTCGGAGGGGGAGACCCAGTACTTC.

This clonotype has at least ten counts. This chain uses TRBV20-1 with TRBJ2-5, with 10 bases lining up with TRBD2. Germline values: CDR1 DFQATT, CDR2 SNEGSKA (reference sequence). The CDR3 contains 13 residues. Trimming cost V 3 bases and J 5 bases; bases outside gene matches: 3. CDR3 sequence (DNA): TGCAGTGCTAGTAGACTAGCGGGTGAGACCCAGTACTTC. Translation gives CSASRLAGETQYF.

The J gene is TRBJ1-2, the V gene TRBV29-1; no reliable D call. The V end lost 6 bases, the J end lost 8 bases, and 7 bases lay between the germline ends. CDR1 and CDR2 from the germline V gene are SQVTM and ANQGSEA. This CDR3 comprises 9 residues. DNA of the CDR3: TGCAGCGTCTCGCCGGGCTACACCTTC. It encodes CSVSPGYTF. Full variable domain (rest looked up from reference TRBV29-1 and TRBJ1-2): SAVISQKPSRDICQRGTSLTIQCQVDSQVTMMFWYRQQPGQSLTLIATANQGSEATYESGFVIDKFPISRPNLTFSTLTVSNMSPEDSSIYLCSVSPGYTFGSGTRLTVV.

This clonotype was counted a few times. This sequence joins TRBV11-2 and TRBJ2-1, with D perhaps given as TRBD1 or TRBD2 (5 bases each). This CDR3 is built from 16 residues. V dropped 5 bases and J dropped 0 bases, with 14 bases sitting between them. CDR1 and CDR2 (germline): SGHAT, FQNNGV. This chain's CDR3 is CASSPVGDRSYNEQFF. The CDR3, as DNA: TGTGCCAGCAGCCCTGTGGGGGACCGCTCCTACAATGAGCAGTTCTTC.